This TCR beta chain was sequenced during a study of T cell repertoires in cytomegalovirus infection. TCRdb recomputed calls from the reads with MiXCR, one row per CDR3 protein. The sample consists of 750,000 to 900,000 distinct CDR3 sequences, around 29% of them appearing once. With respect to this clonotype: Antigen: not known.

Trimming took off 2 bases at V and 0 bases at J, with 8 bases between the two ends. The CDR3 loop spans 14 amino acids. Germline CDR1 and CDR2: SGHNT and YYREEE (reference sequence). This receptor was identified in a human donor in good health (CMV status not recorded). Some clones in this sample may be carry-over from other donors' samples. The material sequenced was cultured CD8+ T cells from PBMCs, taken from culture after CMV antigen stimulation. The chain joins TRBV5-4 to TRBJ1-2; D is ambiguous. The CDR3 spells CASSFADPNYGYTF. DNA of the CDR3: TGTGCCAGCAGCTTCGCGGACCCTAACTATGGCTACACCTTC.